This entry describes one T cell receptor beta chain. V lost 5 bases to trimming and J lost 5 bases, with 9 bases between them. Germline V lookup: CDR1 MRHNA, CDR2 SNTAGT. The CDR3 sequence is 13 residues long. These data are taken from a study of PD-1 blockade in classical Hodgkin lymphoma. Only in-frame clones appear in the TCRdb table, and some are missing; sequencing was by immunoSEQ multiplex PCR. The repertoire holds about 26,000 clones, with around 80% as singletons. Patients all relapsed after autologous stem cell transplantation, and there was variation in brentuximab vedotin exposure. The source is a human donor with classical Hodgkin lymphoma. This chain joins TRBV6-4 and TRBJ1-4; TRBD1 might be the D (5 bases). Sample: peripheral blood mononuclear cells (PBMCs), taken before the second cycle of nivolumab. This CDR3 is CASSPGSNEKLFF. DNA of the CDR3: TGTGCCAGCAGTCCAGGGTCAAATGAAAAACTGTTTTTT.